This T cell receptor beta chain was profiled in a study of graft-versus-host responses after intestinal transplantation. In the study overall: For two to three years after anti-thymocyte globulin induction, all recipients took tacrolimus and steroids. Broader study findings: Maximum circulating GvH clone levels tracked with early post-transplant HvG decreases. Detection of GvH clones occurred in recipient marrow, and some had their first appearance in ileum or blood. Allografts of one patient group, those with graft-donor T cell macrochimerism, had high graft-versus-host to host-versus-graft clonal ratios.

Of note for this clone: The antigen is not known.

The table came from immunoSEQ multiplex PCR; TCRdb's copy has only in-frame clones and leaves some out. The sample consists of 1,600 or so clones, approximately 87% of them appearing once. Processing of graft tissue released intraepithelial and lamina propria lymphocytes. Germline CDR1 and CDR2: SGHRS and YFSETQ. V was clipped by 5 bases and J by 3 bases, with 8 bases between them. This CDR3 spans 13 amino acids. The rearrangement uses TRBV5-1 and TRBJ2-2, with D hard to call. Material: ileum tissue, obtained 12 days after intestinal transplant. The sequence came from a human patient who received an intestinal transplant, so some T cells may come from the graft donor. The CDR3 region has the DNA TGCGCCAGCAGATGGGGTCACACCGGGGAGCTGTTTTTT. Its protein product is CASRWGHTGELFF.